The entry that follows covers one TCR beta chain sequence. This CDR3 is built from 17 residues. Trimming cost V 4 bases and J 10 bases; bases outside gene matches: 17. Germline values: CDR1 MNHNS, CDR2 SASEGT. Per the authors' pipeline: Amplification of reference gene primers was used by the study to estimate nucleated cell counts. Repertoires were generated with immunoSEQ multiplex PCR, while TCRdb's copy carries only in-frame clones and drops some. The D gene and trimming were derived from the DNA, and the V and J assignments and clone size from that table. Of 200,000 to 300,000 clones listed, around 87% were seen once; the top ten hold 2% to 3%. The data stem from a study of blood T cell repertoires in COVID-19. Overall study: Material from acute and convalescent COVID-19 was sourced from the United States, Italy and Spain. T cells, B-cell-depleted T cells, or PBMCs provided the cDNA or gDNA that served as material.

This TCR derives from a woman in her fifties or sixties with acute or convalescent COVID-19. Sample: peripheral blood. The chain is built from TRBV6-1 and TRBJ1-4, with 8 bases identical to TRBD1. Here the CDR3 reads CASSGGQGNYFAGKLFF. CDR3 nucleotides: TGTGCCAGCAGTGGCGGACAGGGAAATTACTTCGCGGGAAAACTGTTTTTT.